The T cell receptor (beta chain) under discussion was sequenced for a study of cytomegalovirus exposure and HLA in healthy donors. About the research overall: An early data release held 79 million or so unique TCRs from HLA-typed donors.

On this clone itself: Its antigen is unidentified.

Study observations and caveats: Both high specificity and high sensitivity reportedly marked the classifier's diagnosis of cytomegalovirus status. A later analysis reportedly identified an Asian-associated ancestry cluster as carrying fewer N-insertions than the approximately 730-donor mean.

Between the trimmed V and J ends, which lost 10 bases and 0 bases, there was a span of 10 bases. Germline V gene sequence: CDR1 MNHNS, CDR2 SASEGT. CDR3 length: 12 amino acids. The PCR used 60 Vbeta and 13 Jbeta primers. The protocol was immunoSEQ multiplex PCR, while the TCRdb copy is restricted to in-frame clones and leaves out a portion. The table lists approximately 90,000 clones, about four fifths of them singletons. The specimen sequenced was PBMCs. The chain couples TRBV6-1 to TRBJ2-7; perhaps TRBD1 as D (6 bases). The receptor was derived from a woman between 35 and 50 years old in good health and CMV-seronegative. Here the CDR3 reads CATRTDSYEQYF. The CDR3 DNA sequence: TGTGCCACGAGGACAGACTCCTACGAGCAGTACTTC.